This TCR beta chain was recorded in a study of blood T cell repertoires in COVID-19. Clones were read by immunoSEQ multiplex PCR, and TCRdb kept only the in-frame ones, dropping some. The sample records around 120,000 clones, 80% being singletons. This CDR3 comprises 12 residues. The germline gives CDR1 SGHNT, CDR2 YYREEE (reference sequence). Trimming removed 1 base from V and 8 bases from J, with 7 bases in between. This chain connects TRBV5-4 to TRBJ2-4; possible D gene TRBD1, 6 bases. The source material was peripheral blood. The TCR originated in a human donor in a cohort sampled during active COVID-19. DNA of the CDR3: TGTGCCAGCAGCTTGAAGGGGGACATTCAGTACTTC. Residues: CASSLKGDIQYF.